This is a list of T cell receptor beta chains from one sample in a study of radiation and T cells in renal cell carcinoma. Data came from immunoSEQ multiplex PCR; TCRdb stores just in-frame clones and leaves some out. There are approximately 65,000 clones in the sample; about three quarters occur only once, and more than 6.5% lies in the top ten. The specimen comprised blood, sampled from a patient whose treatment included radiotherapy and nephrectomy. Every receptor here comes from a man in his 60s with renal cell carcinoma. CDR3s include the opening cysteine and the closing phenylalanine or tryptophan. Expanded clones are given a class, and other clones once, few, many or no size at all.

clone_size,j_call,v_call,cdr3_aa
-,TRBJ2-1,TRBV6-5,CASSYSTRADEQFF
-,TRBJ2-2,TRBV25-1,CASSRQGRALNTGELFF
-,TRBJ2-2,TRBV7-3,CASSPINLGTGTGELFF
-,TRBJ2-6,TRBV15,CATSRDGANVLTF
-,TRBJ2-5,TRBV5-1,CASSLGRIQETQYF
-,TRBJ2-3,TRBV18,CASSPPSGSTDTQYF
-,TRBJ2-1,TRBV29-1,CSVPGKTSSYNEQFF
-,TRBJ2-6,TRBV6-6,CASSPTGQVGANVLTF
-,TRBJ1-2,TRBV7-2,CASSFDRQDGYTF
-,TRBJ2-2,TRBV14,CASSQGLLNTGELFF
-,TRBJ1-5,TRBV19,CASSTGTGGEWPQHF
-,TRBJ2-4,TRBV28,CASSLDRMSGKNIQYF
-,TRBJ1-4,TRBV2,CASTPNHGVNEKLFF
-,TRBJ2-1,TRBV10-2,CASSALAGGYEQFF
once,TRBJ1-6,TRBV19,CASSRQGRNSPLHF
-,TRBJ2-1,TRBV11-3,CASSPRAVSGGTSEQFF
-,TRBJ1-1,TRBV29-1,CSVSTGMNTEAFF
-,TRBJ1-2,TRBV10-3,CAISERGTGYGYTF
few,TRBJ1-1,TRBV19,CASLGYTEAFF
-,TRBJ2-1,TRBV19,CASSIDTTREEQFF
-,TRBJ1-5,TRBV5-1,CASSVRGNQPQHF
-,TRBJ1-2,TRBV10-3,CAIRKDRSNYGYTF
-,TRBJ2-1,TRBV2,CASSEVTGTSSYNEQFF
-,TRBJ2-5,TRBV5-4,CASSWGVGGETQYF
-,TRBJ2-5,TRBV12-5,CASGLRLAGNQETQYF
-,TRBJ2-6,TRBV6-1,CASSEAIWGAGANVLTF
-,TRBJ1-6,TRBV25-1,CASSEYRAADSPLHF
-,TRBJ2-5,TRBV7-2,CASIPLLAGDRSQETQYF
-,TRBJ1-2,TRBV5-1,CASSGMAESYGYTF
-,TRBJ1-1,TRBV11-3,CASSLSPGQANTEAFF
-,TRBJ2-2,TRBV5-1,CASSLASGRLRTGELFF
few,TRBJ1-3,TRBV19,CASGEGGWSGNTIYF
-,TRBJ2-2,TRBV30,CAWSYRAGNTGELFF
-,TRBJ2-7,TRBV27,CASSPRGEARASYEQYF
-,TRBJ2-1,TRBV11-2,CASSLGRDEQFF
few,TRBJ2-2,TRBV19,CASSIRLAGDTGELFF
-,TRBJ1-4,TRBV21-1,CASSKVVWWVFF
-,TRBJ1-2,TRBV7-9,CASSLDLSIGYGYTF
-,TRBJ1-3,TRBV11-3,CASSFGSGENTIYF